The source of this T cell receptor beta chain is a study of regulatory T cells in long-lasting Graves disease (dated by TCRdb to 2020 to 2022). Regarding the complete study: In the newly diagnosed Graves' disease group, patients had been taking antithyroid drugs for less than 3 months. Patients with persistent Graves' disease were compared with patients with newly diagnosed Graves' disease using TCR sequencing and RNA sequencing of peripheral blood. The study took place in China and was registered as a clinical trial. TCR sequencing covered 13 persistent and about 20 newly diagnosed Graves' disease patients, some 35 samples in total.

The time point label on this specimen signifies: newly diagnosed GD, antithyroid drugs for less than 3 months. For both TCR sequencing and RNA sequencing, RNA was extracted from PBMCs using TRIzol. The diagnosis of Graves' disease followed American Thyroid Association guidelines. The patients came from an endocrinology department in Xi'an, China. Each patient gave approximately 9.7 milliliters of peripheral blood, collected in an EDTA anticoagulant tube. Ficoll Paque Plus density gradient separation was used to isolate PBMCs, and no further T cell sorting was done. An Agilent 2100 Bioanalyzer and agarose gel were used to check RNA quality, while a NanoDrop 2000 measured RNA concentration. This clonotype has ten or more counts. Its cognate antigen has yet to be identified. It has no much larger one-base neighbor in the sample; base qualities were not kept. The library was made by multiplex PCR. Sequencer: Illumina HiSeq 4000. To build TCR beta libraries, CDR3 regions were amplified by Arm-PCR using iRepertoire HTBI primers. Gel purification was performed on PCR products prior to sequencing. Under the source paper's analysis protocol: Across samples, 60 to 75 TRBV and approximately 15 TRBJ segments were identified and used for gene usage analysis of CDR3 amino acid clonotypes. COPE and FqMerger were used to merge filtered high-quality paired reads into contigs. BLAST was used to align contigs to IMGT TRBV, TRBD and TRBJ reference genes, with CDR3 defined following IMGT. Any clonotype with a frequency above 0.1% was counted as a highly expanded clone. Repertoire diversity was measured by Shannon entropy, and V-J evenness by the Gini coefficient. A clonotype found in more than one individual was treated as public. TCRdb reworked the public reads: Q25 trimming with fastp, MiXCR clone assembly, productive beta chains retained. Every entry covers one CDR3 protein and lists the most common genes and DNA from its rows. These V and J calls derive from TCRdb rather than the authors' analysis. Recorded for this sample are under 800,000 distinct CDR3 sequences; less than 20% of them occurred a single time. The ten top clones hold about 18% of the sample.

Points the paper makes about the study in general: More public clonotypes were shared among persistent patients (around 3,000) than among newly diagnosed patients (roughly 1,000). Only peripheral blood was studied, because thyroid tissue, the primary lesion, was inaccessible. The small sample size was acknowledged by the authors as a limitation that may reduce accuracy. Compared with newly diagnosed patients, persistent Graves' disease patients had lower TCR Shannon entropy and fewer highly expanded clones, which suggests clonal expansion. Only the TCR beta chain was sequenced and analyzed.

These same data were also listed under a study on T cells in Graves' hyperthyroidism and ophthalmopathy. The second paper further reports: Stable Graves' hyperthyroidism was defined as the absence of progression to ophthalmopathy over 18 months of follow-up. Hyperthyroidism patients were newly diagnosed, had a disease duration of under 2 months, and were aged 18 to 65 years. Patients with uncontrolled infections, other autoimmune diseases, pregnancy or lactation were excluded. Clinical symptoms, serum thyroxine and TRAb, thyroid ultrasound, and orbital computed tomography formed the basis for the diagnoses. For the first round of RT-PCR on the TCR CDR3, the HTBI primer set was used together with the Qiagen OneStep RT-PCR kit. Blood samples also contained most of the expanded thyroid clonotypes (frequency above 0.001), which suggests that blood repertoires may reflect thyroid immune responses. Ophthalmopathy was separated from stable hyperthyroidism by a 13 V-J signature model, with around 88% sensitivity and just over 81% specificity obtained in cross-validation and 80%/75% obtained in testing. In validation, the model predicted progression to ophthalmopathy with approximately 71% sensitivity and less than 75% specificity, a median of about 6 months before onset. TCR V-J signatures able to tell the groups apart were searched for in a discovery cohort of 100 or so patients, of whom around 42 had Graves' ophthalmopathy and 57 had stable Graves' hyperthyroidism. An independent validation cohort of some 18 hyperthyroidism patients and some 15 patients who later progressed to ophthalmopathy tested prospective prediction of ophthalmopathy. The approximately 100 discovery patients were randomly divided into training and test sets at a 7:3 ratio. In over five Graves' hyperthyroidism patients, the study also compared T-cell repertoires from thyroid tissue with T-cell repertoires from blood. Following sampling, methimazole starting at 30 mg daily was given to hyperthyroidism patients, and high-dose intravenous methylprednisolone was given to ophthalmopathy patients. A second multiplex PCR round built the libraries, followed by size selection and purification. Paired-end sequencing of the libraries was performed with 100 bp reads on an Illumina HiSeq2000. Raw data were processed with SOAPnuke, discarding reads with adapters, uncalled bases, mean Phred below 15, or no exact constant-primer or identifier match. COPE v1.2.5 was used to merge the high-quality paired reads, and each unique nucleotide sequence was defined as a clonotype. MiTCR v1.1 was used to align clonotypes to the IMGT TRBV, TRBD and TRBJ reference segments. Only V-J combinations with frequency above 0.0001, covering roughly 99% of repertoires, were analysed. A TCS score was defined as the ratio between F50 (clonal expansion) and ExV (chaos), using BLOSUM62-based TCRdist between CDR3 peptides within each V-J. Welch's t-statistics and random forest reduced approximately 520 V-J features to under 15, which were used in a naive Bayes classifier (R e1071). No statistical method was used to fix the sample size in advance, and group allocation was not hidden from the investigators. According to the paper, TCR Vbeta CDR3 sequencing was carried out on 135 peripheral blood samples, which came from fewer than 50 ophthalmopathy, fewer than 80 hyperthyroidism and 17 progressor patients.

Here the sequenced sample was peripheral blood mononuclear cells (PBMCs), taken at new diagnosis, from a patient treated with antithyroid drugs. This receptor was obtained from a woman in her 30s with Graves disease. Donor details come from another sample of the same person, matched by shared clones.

CDR3 region: CSARDGGFHNSPLHF. The nucleotide sequence is given as TGCAGTGCTAGAGACGGCGGCTTTCATAATTCACCCCTCCACTTT. The receptor chain draws on TRBV20-1 and TRBJ1-6, with no D gene named confidently. CDR1 and CDR2, looked up from the germline V gene (reference sequence), are DFQATT and SNEGSKA. Taken from cysteine to phenylalanine, the CDR3 has 15 residues. Of the read, only the CDR3 DNA is kept; its 45 bases are in frame from base 1. V and J lose 0 bases and 5 bases, and a span of 11 bases separates them.